A selection of T cell receptor beta chains follows, all from one sample in a study of T cell repertoires in cytomegalovirus infection. TCRdb redid the calling of the reads with MiXCR, one entry per CDR3 protein. The sample carries nearly 550,000 distinct CDR3 sequences, 15% to 20% recorded once. The sequencing sample was made of CD8+ T cells from PBMCs. These receptors originate from a human donor in good health (CMV status not recorded). Some clones in this sample may be carry-over from other donors' samples. CDR3s include the opening cysteine and the closing phenylalanine or tryptophan. The D gene is left open where the match is weak. Only some rows state a clone size, as once, few, many or a class for expanded clones.

TRBJ2-7,few,.,TRBV5-6,CASSPGGRLHEQYF,TGTGCCAGCAGCCCCGGAGGGCGGCTCCACGAGCAGTACTTC
TRBJ1-1,.,TRBD1,TRBV9,CASSAPIKEHDRVFTEAFF,TGTGCCAGCAGCGCGCCAATAAAAGAACACGACAGGGTGTTCACTGAAGCTTTCTTT
TRBJ1-5,many,TRBD1,TRBV20-1,CSVGQVLYSNQPQHF,TGCAGTGTAGGACAGGTTTTATATAGCAATCAGCCCCAGCATTTT
TRBJ2-3,.,.,TRBV9,CASLFPPLDTQYF,TGTGCCAGCCTCTTCCCCCCTCTCGATACGCAGTATTTT
TRBJ2-4,.,TRBD1,TRBV19,CASSTQGATLLAKNIQYF,TGTGCCAGTAGTACTCAGGGGGCGACCCTTCTAGCCAAAAACATTCAGTACTTC
TRBJ2-1,few,TRBD1,TRBV4-1,CASSLRGQGRDEQFF,TGCGCCAGCAGCCTTAGGGGACAGGGCAGGGATGAGCAGTTCTTC
TRBJ2-7,.,.,TRBV15,CATSRLRQVGNEQYF,TGTGCCACCAGCAGACTCCGACAGGTCGGTAACGAGCAGTACTTC
TRBJ2-3,few,TRBD2,TRBV27,CASSTTSGAPDTQYF,TGTGCCAGCAGTACGACTAGCGGGGCGCCAGATACGCAGTATTTT
TRBJ2-3,many,.,TRBV15,CATSREEDYRRRGTDTQYF,TGTGCCACCAGCAGAGAGGAAGACTACCGAAGGCGGGGCACAGATACGCAGTATTTT
TRBJ1-1,.,.,TRBV4-1,CASTRSRESTEAFF,TGCGCCAGCACCCGCTCCCGGGAAAGCACTGAAGCTTTCTTT
TRBJ1-5,many,.,TRBV19,CASKYGNQPQHF,TGTGCCAGTAAGTACGGCAATCAGCCCCAGCATTTT
TRBJ2-1,.,TRBD2,TRBV28,CASSLTSGSVEQFF,TGTGCCAGCAGTTTAACTAGCGGGAGTGTTGAGCAGTTCTTC
TRBJ2-5,many,TRBD2,TRBV6-1,CASSPLLSGRLLLYF,TGTGCCAGCAGTCCCCTGCTTAGCGGGAGGCTCCTCTTGTACTTC
TRBJ2-7,many,TRBD2,TRBV7-6,CASSTGGYEQYF,TGTGCCAGCAGCACCGGGGGGTACGAGCAGTACTTC
TRBJ2-2,few,TRBD1,TRBV6-6,CASTSRDRVERLFF,TGTGCCAGCACCTCCCGGGACAGGGTAGAAAGGCTGTTTTTT
TRBJ1-1,many,TRBD1,TRBV27,CASSVDRVAEAFF,TGTGCCAGCAGTGTAGACAGGGTGGCTGAAGCTTTCTTT
TRBJ2-1,.,TRBD2,TRBV7-9,CASSTLAGAHFEQFF,TGTGCCAGCAGCACTCTAGCGGGGGCCCACTTTGAGCAGTTCTTC
TRBJ1-5,few,.,TRBV27,CASSLSHGNAGPNQPQHF,TGTGCCAGCAGTTTATCTCATGGAAACGCCGGGCCAAATCAGCCCCAGCATTTT
TRBJ1-1,many,.,TRBV28,CASYGRTTWAEAFF,TGTGCCAGCTACGGTCGCACAACTTGGGCTGAAGCTTTCTTT
TRBJ2-7,few,TRBD1,TRBV2,CASLRTGQSEQYF,TGTGCCAGCCTAAGGACAGGACAAAGCGAGCAGTACTTC
TRBJ1-3,.,TRBD1,TRBV4-1,CASSQDAPSTGPGNTIYF,TGCGCCAGCAGCCAAGATGCCCCATCGACAGGGCCCGGAAACACCATATATTTT
TRBJ1-5,few,TRBD1,TRBV7-9,CASSSGGGPISPQHF,TGTGCCAGCAGCTCCGGAGGGGGCCCTATCTCGCCCCAGCATTTT
TRBJ1-1,.,.,TRBV19,CASMSIGGTPNTEAFF,TGTGCCAGTATGTCGATTGGGGGGACACCGAACACTGAAGCTTTCTTT
TRBJ2-2,many,.,TRBV5-6,CASSTLTENTGELFF,TGTGCCAGCAGCACTCTGACAGAGAACACCGGGGAGCTGTTTTTT
TRBJ2-2,few,.,TRBV7-7,CASSFGTDPGTGELFF,TGTGCCAGCAGCTTCGGAACGGACCCGGGGACCGGGGAGCTGTTTTTT
TRBJ1-5,many,.,TRBV4-1,CASSPTPGWDQPQHF,TGCGCCAGCAGCCCCACTCCAGGGTGGGATCAGCCCCAGCATTTT
TRBJ2-3,.,TRBD2,TRBV5-1,CASSVVISGTTDTQYF,TGCGCCAGCAGCGTTGTTATTAGCGGGACCACAGATACGCAGTATTTT
TRBJ2-5,.,.,TRBV2,CAHYGLGETQYF,TGTGCTCATTATGGGCTGGGGGAGACCCAGTACTTC
TRBJ1-1,many,.,TRBV6-5,CASSFVRTRMNTEAFF,TGTGCCAGCAGTTTCGTACGGACCAGGATGAACACTGAAGCTTTCTTT
TRBJ2-7,.,TRBD1,TRBV29-1,CSVDLRGTGKEQYF,TGCAGCGTTGATTTGCGAGGGACAGGGAAAGAGCAGTACTTC
TRBJ1-2,many,.,TRBV5-5,CASSLETDGYTF,TGTGCCAGCAGCTTGGAGACAGATGGCTACACCTTC
TRBJ2-7,few,.,TRBV6-1,CASSERPHAYEQYF,TGTGCCAGCAGTGAGAGGCCTCACGCCTACGAGCAGTACTTC
TRBJ2-2,.,.,TRBV4-2,CASSQGHLAPTGELFF,TGTGCCAGCAGCCAAGGCCACCTAGCTCCCACCGGGGAGCTGTTTTTT
TRBJ2-7,many,.,TRBV10-2,CASRDIGTPSDYEQYF,TGCGCCAGCAGAGATATCGGGACTCCGTCGGACTACGAGCAGTACTTC
TRBJ2-1,.,TRBD2,TRBV5-5,CASNLGGTGEFF,TGTGCCAGCAACTTGGGAGGGACGGGGGAGTTCTTC
TRBJ1-6,few,TRBD1,TRBV7-9,CASSSPLPGQGNSPLHF,TGTGCCAGCAGCTCACCGCTGCCGGGACAGGGGAATTCACCCCTCCACTTT
TRBJ2-7,few,TRBD1,TRBV12-3/TRBV12-4,CASSSSYSRDRVFYEQYF,TGTGCCAGCAGTTCATCCTATTCCCGGGACAGGGTATTCTACGAGCAGTACTTC